Here is one TCR beta chain with its context. Roughly 0.45 to 1 ug RNA was reverse transcribed with random hexamers. With immunoSEQ multiplex PCR, TCR beta CDR3 was amplified across 54 Vbeta and 13 Jbeta. TCRdb independently ran MiXCR on the immunoSEQ multiplex PCR reads; one entry per CDR3 protein. The table includes 200,000 or so distinct CDR3 sequences, around 96% detected once. TCR beta sequences were obtained from blood CD8+ and CD4+ T cells. The multiple sclerosis controls were treatment-naive patients with relapsing-remitting disease that was stable or active. The CDR3 has 13 residues. The germline CDR1 and CDR2 sequences are MDHEN and SYDVKM. V shed 2 bases and J shed 7 bases, with 11 bases lying between them. The sample is drawn from a study of CD8 T cells in Susac syndrome.

The sample comprised CD4+ T cells from PBMCs. The genes are TRBV28 and TRBJ1-2; D unresolved. This clonotype was obtained from a human donor with multiple sclerosis. CDR3 loop: CASSLGRTRGYTF. CDR3 in DNA: TGTGCCAGCAGTTTAGGTAGGACTCGTGGCTACACCTTC.